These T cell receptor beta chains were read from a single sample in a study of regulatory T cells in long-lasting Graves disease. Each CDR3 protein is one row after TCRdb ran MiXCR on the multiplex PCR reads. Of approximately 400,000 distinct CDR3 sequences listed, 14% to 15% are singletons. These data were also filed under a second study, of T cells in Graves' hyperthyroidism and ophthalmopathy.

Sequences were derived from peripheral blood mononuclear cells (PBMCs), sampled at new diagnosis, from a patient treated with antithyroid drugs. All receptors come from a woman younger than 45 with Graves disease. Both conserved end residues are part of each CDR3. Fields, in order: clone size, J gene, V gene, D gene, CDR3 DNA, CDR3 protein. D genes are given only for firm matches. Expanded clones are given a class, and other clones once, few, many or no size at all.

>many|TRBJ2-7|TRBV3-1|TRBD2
TGTGCCAGCAGCCAATGGGCTAGCGGGACCGAGCAGTACTTC
CASSQWASGTEQYF
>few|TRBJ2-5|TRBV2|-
TGTGCCAGCAGTGAAGAGATGACCCAGTACTTC
CASSEEMTQYF
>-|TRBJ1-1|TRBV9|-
TGTGCCAGCAGCGCTGGCGCCATGAACACTGAAGCTTTCTTT
CASSAGAMNTEAFF
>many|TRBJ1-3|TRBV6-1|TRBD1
TGTGCCAGCAGATCCCTCGGGACAGATGGAAACACCATATATTTT
CASRSLGTDGNTIYF
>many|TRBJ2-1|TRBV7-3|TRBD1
TGTGCCAGCAGCCCGAGCAGGGGGTTGAATGAGCAGTTCTTC
CASSPSRGLNEQFF
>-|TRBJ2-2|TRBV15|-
TGTGCCACCAGCAGGCCGGACACCGGGGAGCTGTTTTTT
CATSRPDTGELFF
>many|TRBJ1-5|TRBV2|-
TGTGCCAGCCGACGGGATAGCAATCAGCCCCAGCATTTT
CASRRDSNQPQHF
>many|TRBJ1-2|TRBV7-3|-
TGTGCCAGCAGCCCCGGGAGGGGTGACTATGGCTACACCTTC
CASSPGRGDYGYTF
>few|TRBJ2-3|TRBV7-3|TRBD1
TGTGCCAGCAGCGCTTCCGGGACAGGGGGCGCGGATACGCAGTATTTT
CASSASGTGGADTQYF
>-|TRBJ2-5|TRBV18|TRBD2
TGTGCCAGCTCACCATTGGGTCTAGCGGGCGGCCCCATCCAAGAGACCCAGTACTTC
CASSPLGLAGGPIQETQYF
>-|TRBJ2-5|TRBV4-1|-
TGCGCCAGCAGCCAAGATCAAGAGACCCAGTACTTC
CASSQDQETQYF
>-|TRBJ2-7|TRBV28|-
TGTGCCAGCAGTTTGTCCGGGGCCCTGGGGGAGCAGTACTTC
CASSLSGALGEQYF
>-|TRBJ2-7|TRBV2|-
TGTGCCAGCAGTCCCCCGACAGTAGCCTATTCCTACGAGCAGTACTTC
CASSPPTVAYSYEQYF
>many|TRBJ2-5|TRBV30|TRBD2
TGTGCCTGGCACCCCGGGGTAGCGGGGATCGAGACCCAGTACTTC
CAWHPGVAGIETQYF
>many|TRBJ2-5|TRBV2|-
TGTGCCAGCAGTGCGGTTGTAGTTTCTCAAGAGACCCAGTACTTC
CASSAVVVSQETQYF
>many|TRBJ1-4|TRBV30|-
TGTGCCTGGAGTGTACAGGCAGCAACTAATGAAAAACTGTTTTTT
CAWSVQAATNEKLFF
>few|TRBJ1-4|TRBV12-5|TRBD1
TGTGCTAGTGGCATGGGACAGGGTGGTGAAAAACTGTTTTTT
CASGMGQGGEKLFF
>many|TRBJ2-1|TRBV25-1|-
TGTGCCAGCAGTGAATGGTGGTTCAGGACCTACAATGAGCAGTTCTTC
CASSEWWFRTYNEQFF
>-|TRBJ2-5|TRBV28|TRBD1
TGTGCCAGCAGTGGGACAGCAAAAGAGACCCAGTACTTC
CASSGTAKETQYF
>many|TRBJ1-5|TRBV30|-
TGTGCCTGGAGTGAGAGGAATCAGCCCCAGCATTTT
CAWSERNQPQHF
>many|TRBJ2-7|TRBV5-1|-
TGCGCCAGCAGCTTGATAGCAGCTTTCTCCTACGAGCAGTACTTC
CASSLIAAFSYEQYF
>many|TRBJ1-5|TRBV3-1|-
TGTGCCAGCAGCCACCATGGGGGGGGTCGGGGCAATCAGCCCCAGCATTTT
CASSHHGGGRGNQPQHF
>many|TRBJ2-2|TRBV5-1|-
TGCGCCAGCAGCTTGGGAACTACCACCGGGGAGCTGTTTTTT
CASSLGTTTGELFF
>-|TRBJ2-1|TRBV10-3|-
TGTGCCATCAGTGAGTCTGTTAGGAGCAATGAGCAGTTCTTC
CAISESVRSNEQFF
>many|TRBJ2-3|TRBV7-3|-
TGTGCCAGCAGCCTTAGCGGTCCCCTAGATACGCAGTATTTT
CASSLSGPLDTQYF
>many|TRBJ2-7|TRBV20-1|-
TGCAGTGCCGCCCTCTGGGCACAGTTCTCCTACGAGCAGTACTTC
CSAALWAQFSYEQYF
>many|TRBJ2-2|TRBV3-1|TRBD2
TGTGCCAGCAGCCAGCGACTAGCGGGATCTACCGGGGAGCTGTTTTTT
CASSQRLAGSTGELFF
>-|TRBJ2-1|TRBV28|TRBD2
TGTGCCAGCAGTATGGGACTAGCGGGAGTCAAATACAATGAGCAGTTCTTC
CASSMGLAGVKYNEQFF
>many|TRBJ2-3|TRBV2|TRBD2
TGTGCCAGCAGGCAGACTAGCGGGAGGGCAGGAGATACGCAGTATTTT
CASRQTSGRAGDTQYF
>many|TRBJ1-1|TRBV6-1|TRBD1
TGTGCCAGCAGGGAAAAGGACAGGGAAGCTTTCTTT
CASREKDREAFF
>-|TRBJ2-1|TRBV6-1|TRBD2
TGTGCCAGCAGTGCCACTAGCGAGAATGAGCAGTTCTTC
CASSATSENEQFF
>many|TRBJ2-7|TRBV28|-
TGTGCCAGCAGTTCGGGGCCCGAAGGGCAGTACTTC
CASSSGPEGQYF
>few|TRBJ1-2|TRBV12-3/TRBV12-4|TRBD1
TGTGCCAGCACCTCATGGACAGGGGACGGCCGCGGCTACACCTTC
CASTSWTGDGRGYTF
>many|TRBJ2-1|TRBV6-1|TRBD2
TGTGCCAGCACCCCGACCCCCCCCCTAGCGGGAAGCTCCTACAATGAGCAGTTCTTC
CASTPTPPLAGSSYNEQFF
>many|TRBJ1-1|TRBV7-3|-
TGTGCCAGCAGCCCTAGCGGGGGAAAAGACACTGAAGCTTTCTTT
CASSPSGGKDTEAFF
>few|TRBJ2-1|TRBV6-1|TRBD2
TGTGCCAGCAGCCCATGGACTAGCGATGAGCAGTTCTTC
CASSPWTSDEQFF
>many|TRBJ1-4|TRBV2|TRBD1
TGTGCCAGCAGTGATGGGACAGGGGGAGAAAAACTGTTTTTT
CASSDGTGGEKLFF
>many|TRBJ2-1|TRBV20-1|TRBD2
TGCAGTGCTAGTAAGGAGCGGGGGGCCAATGAGCAGTTCTTC
CSASKERGANEQFF
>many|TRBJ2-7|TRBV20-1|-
TGCAGTGCTAGAGATATTCGATACGAGCAGTACTTC
CSARDIRYEQYF
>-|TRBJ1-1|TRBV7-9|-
TGTGCCAGCAGCTTCCCCCAGATGAACACTGAAGCTTTCTTT
CASSFPQMNTEAFF
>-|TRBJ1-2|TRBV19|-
TGTGCCAGTAGTAGGATTGGAGGGATCCATGGCTACACCTTC
CASSRIGGIHGYTF
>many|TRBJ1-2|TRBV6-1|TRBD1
TGTGCCATCAGACAGGGGTGGGTCTCCTATGGCTACACCTTC
CAIRQGWVSYGYTF
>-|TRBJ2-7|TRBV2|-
TGTGCCAGCACCCCCCAGGGCCCAGGGCTAGCCGGAGCCTACGAGCAGTACTTC
CASTPQGPGLAGAYEQYF
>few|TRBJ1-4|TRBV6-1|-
TGTGCCAGCAGCCCAGGGGTAGTAAGAGAAAAACTGTTTTTT
CASSPGVVREKLFF
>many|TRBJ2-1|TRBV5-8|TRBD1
TGTGCCAGCAGCCTCCGACAGGGGACCCTCTACAATGAGCAGTTCTTC
CASSLRQGTLYNEQFF
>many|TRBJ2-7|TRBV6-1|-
TGTGCCAGCAGGGTCGGGGGCGAGCAGTACTTC
CASRVGGEQYF